This TCR beta chain was captured in a study of shared clonotypes between healthy human individuals. Across the whole study: The cohort comprised a couple of women and a few men. Their ages spanned 18 to 49 years. Per-donor plates numbered three CD4 naive, three CD4 memory, two CD8 naive and one CD8 memory. Findings and caveats of the study: The diversity represented, both genetic and in exposure history, was limited by few donors.

Per germline, CDR1 SGHTA and CDR2 FQGTGA. The CDR3 is made up of 15 amino acids. V lost 0 bases and J 4 bases, leaving 9 bases between the germline ends. A CD45RA-negative memory subset and a CD45RA+ naive subset were separated from the CD4+ cells. The data were produced by immunoSEQ multiplex PCR, yet TCRdb's version contains in-frame clones alone and is incomplete. Among more than 900,000 clones listed, around 78% were seen once. This clone was seen only once. Its specificity is unknown. The sequence derives from a man between 18 and 35 years old in good health. Some clones in this sample may be carry-over from other donors' samples. The sequencing input was memory CD4+ T cells from PBMCs. Indicated subset: CD45RA-negative fraction. The rearrangement joins TRBV7-3 to TRBJ2-2, with no clear D. The CDR3 sequence is CASSLTRALTGELFF. The CDR3 DNA reads as TGTGCCAGCAGCTTAACACGGGCCCTCACCGGGGAGCTGTTTTTT.